This T cell receptor (beta chain) originates from a study of blood T cell repertoires in COVID-19. V lost 4 bases to trimming and J lost 2 bases, with 11 bases between them. Germline loops: CDR1 SGHTA, CDR2 FQGNSA. This CDR3 spans 14 amino acids. Authors' methods: Estimated nucleated cell counts came from reference gene primer amplification. TCRdb's table, derived via immunoSEQ multiplex PCR, lists solely in-frame clones and lacks some. V and J calls and clone size come straight from that table; D and trimming were deduced from the DNA. The table shows about 87,000 clones, with more than 75% occurring only once.

V gene TRBV7-2 combines with J gene TRBJ2-5; possible D gene TRBD1, 6 bases. The sample taken for sequencing was peripheral blood. The receptor was derived from a woman of 80 years or more with acute or convalescent COVID-19. The CDR3 sequence is CASSSVQGQETQYF. As DNA, the CDR3 is TGTGCCAGCAGCTCCGTACAGGGACAAGAGACCCAGTACTTC.